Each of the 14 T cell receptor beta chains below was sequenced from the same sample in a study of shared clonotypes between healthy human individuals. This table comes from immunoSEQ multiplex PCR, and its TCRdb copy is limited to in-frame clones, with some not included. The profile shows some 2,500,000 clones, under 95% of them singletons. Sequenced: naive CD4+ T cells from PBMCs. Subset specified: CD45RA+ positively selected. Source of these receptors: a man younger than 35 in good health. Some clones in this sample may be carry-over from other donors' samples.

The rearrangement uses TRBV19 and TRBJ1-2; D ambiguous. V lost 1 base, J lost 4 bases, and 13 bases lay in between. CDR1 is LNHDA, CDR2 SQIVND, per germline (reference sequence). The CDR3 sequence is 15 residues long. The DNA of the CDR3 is TGTGCCAGTAGTATAGTCGGGAGAGCCCGCTATGGCTACACCTTC. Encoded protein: CASSIVGRARYGYTF. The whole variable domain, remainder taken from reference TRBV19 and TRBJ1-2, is DGGITQSPKYLFRKEGQNVTLSCEQNLNHDAMYWYRQDPGQGLRLIYYSQIVNDFQKGDIAEGYSVSREKKESFPLTVTSAQKNPTAFYLCASSIVGRARYGYTFGSGTRLTVV.

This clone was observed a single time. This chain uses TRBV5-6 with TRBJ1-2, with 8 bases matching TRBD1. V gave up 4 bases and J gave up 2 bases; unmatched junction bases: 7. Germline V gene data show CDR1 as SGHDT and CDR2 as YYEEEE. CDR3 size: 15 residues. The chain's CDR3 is CASSPTTGENYGYTF. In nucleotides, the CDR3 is TGTGCCAGCAGCCCCACGACAGGGGAAAACTATGGCTACACCTTC.

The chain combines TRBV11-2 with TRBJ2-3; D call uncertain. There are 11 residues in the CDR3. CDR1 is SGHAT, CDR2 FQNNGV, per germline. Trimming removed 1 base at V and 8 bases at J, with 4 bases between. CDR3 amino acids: CASSLGVTQYF. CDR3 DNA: TGTGCCAGCAGCTTAGGTGTTACGCAGTATTTT. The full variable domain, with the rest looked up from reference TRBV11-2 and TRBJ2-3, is EAGVAQSPRYKIIEKRQSVAFWCNPISGHATLYWYQQILGQGPKLLIQFQNNGVVDDSQLPKDRFSAERLKGVDSTLKIQPAKLEDSAVYLCASSLGVTQYFGPGTRLTVL.

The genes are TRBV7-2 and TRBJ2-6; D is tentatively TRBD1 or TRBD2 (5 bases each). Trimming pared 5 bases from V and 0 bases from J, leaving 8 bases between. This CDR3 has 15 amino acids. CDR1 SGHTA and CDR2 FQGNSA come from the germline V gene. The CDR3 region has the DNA TGTGCCAGCAGCGTGGGGGTCTCTGGGGCCAACGTCCTGACTTTC. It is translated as CASSVGVSGANVLTF.

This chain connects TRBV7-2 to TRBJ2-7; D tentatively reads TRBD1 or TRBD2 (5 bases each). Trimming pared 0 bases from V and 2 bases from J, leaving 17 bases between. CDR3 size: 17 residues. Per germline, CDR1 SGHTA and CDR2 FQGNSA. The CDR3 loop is CASSLAWSGAWAYEQYF. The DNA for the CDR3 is TGTGCCAGCAGCTTAGCGTGGTCCGGGGCTTGGGCCTACGAGCAGTACTTC.

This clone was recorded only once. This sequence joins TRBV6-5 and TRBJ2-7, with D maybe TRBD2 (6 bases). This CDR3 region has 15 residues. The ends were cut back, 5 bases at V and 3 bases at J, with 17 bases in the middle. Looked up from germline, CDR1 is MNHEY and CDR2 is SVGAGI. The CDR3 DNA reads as TGTGCCAGCAGTCGGGACGGCCAGACTAGCTACGAGCAGTACTTC. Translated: CASSRDGQTSYEQYF.

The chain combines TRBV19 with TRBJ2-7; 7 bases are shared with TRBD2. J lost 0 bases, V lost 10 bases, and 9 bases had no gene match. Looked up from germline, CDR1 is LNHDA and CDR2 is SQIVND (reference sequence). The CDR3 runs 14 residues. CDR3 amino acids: CATTTQRDSYEQYF. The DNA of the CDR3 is TGTGCCACGACTACTCAGCGGGACTCCTACGAGCAGTACTTC. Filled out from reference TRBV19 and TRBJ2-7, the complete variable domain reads DGGITQSPKYLFRKEGQNVTLSCEQNLNHDAMYWYRQDPGQGLRLIYYSQIVNDFQKGDIAEGYSVSREKKESFPLTVTSAQKNPTAFYLCATTTQRDSYEQYFGPGTRLTVT.

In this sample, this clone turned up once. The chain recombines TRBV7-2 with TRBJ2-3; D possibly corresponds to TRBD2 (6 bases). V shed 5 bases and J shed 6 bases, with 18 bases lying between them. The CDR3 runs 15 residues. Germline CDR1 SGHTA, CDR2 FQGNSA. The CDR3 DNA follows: TGTGCCAGCAGCCCTAGCAGACTAGTAATGGATACGCAGTATTTT. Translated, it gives CASSPSRLVMDTQYF.

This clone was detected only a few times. CDR3 sequence (DNA): TGTGCCAGCAGCTCTGCAAGTTTGACTGAAGCTTTCTTT. It yields the protein CASSSASLTEAFF. The J gene is TRBJ1-1, the V gene TRBV5-5; no definite D call. The ends were cut back, 3 bases at V and 5 bases at J, with 11 bases in the middle. Looked up from germline, CDR1 is SGHKS and CDR2 is YYEKEE (reference sequence). The CDR3 is made up of 13 amino acids.

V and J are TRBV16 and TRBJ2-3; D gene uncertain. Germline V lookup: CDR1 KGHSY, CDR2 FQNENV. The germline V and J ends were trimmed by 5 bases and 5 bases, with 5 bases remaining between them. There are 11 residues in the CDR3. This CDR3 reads CASSSGDTQYF. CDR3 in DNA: TGTGCCAGCAGCTCGGGAGATACGCAGTATTTT.

CDR3 region: CASSGLAGGEQYF. The DNA of the CDR3 is TGCGCCAGCTCCGGACTAGCGGGAGGCGAGCAGTACTTC. This chain joins TRBV10-1 and TRBJ2-7; 14 bases map to TRBD2. The CDR3 sequence is 13 residues long. Trimming took 8 bases from V and 6 from J; bases not matched to a gene: 3. CDR1 and CDR2 from the germline V gene are WNHNN and SYGVQD (reference sequence).

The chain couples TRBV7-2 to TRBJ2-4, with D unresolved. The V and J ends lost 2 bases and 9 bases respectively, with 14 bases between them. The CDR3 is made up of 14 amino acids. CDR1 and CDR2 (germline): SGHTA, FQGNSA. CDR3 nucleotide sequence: TGTGCCAGCAGCTTAAGTGTTTTTGGTTTCATTCAGTACTTC. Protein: CASSLSVFGFIQYF. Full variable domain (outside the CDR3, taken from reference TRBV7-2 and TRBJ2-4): GAGVSQSPSNKVTEKGKDVELRCDPISGHTALYWYRQSLGQGLEFLIYFQGNSAPDKSGLPSDRFSAERTGGSVSTLTIQRTQQEDSAVYLCASSLSVFGFIQYFGAGTRLSVL.

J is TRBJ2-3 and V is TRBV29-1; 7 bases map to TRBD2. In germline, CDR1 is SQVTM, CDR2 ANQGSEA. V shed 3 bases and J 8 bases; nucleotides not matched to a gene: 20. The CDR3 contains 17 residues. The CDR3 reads CSVEQRLTSREGGTQYF. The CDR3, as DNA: TGCAGCGTTGAGCAGAGATTGACTAGCAGAGAGGGCGGTACGCAGTATTTT.

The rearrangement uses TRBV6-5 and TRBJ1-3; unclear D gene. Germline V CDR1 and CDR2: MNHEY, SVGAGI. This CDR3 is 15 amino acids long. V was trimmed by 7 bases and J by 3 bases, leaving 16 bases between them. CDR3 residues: CASTSLGVSGNTIYF. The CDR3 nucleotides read TGTGCCAGCACGTCCCTCGGGGTTAGTGGAAACACCATATATTTT.